This T cell receptor (beta chain) was profiled in a study of T cells in Graves' hyperthyroidism and ophthalmopathy. For the study at large: Before any treatment, at initial diagnosis, peripheral blood was collected.

This clonotype has a count of ten or more. Its antigen is still unknown. Study findings and constraints: Before onset, ophthalmopathy was predicted by the model a median approximately 6.5 months earlier.

The germline gives CDR1 SGHRS, CDR2 YFSETQ. This CDR3 has 14 amino acids. V was shortened by 2 bases and J by 3 bases, with 12 bases between the two germline ends. RNA transcripts provided the source from which TCR beta CDR3 regions were amplified. The TCR CDR3 first-round RT-PCR relied on the HTBI primer set. From the multiplex PCR reads, TCRdb called clonotypes with MiXCR, one entry per CDR3 protein. The sample contains some 500,000 distinct CDR3 sequences, about 24% of which appear only once. The source of the PBMCs was approximately 9.5 ml of fresh peripheral blood. The receptor was derived from a woman younger than 45 with Graves' ophthalmopathy. The chain is built from TRBV5-1 and TRBJ2-7; D may be TRBD1 (5 bases). What was sequenced was blood. CDR3 DNA sequence: TGCGCCAGCAGCTTTACAGGAGTGGGCTACGAGCAGTACTTC. Residues: CASSFTGVGYEQYF.